This TCR beta chain was identified during a study of spatial heterogeneity in lung cancer (dated 2019 in TCRdb). Background on the whole study: Samples were obtained from 72 patients with early-stage, untreated non-small cell lung cancer from the lung TRACERx cohort. Follow-up PBMC samples were sequenced whenever available, with the median time to follow-up being about 2 years after resection. More beta-chain than alpha-chain transcripts were consistently detected, likely reflecting higher beta-chain transcript abundance. In the raw uncorrected reads, each unique combination of TCR and UMI appeared more than ten times on average. In non-small cell lung cancer, the study made a quantitative comparison of TCR alpha and beta repertoires among multiple tumor regions, matched nontumor lung and blood. TCR repertoire features were related to nonsynonymous mutation counts determined by whole-exome sequencing of tumor tissue. Both alpha and beta chains were TCR-sequenced in samples taken at surgery, namely 220 tumor regions, fewer than 80 matched nontumor lung samples and roughly 56 PBMC samples. Results and caveats for the whole study, not just this receptor: Only roughly 14 patients were included in comparisons of baseline and follow-up blood repertoires. Additional single-cell paired TCR alpha and beta sequencing was considered necessary to confirm, at a functional level, the hypothesis that regional TCRs recognize regional mutations. Ubiquitous expanded tumor TCRs showed up in blood more often at tumor resection than at routine follow-up.

The receptor library was made with 5' RACE. The sequencer was a NextSeq 500. In the TCR library protocol, a unique molecular identifier was attached to each TCR cDNA molecule so that PCR and sequencing errors could be corrected. The paper's data handling went like this. Decombinator tools were used for TCR identification, UMI-based error correction and CDR3 extraction. TCRs above a frequency of 2 per 1,000, corresponding to the top 1% of the tumor frequency distribution, were defined as expanded. Each repertoire was subsampled 100 times to 5,000 TCRs, after which Renyi diversity was computed with the R vegan package. CDR3 similarity networks were constructed using string-kernel similarity of amino acid triplets, with links drawn between CDR3s whose pairwise similarity was above 0.82. Using fastp trimming at Q25 and MiXCR clonotype assembly, TCRdb reanalyzed the public sequencing data and kept in-frame beta chains. Rows with a matching CDR3 protein are joined into one entry that keeps the most common DNA and genes. TCRdb's processing, not the study's, gives the V and J calls here. The sample profile shows more than 95,000 distinct CDR3 sequences; 12% of them were found once. The ten largest clones represent about 15% of the sample.

In light of the paper, this sample's time point label describes: blood at routine non-recurrence follow-up after resection. For TCR sequencing, whole RNA was extracted from tumor and nontumor lung tissue, or from cryopreserved PBMC samples, and no cell sorting was done. Only patients for whom sufficient RNA was available from at least two tumor regions were selected for TCR sequencing. V is pared back by 4 bases and J by 3 bases, with 6 bases lying between the germline termini. The CDR3 has 12 amino acids, counting the end cysteine and phenylalanine. Only the CDR3 DNA stays, 36 bases, in frame from base 1. CDR1 and CDR2 (SGHKS, YYEKEE) derive from the germline V gene (reference sequence). This clonotype was observed at least ten times. The clone's antigen remains unknown. There are no base qualities to consult, and no much larger clone falls within one base.

This clonotype was obtained from a male donor with early-stage non-small cell lung cancer. Rearrangement joined TRBV5-5 to TRBJ2-3; tentative D gene TRBD1, with 5 bases matching. The sample here was PBMCs, taken at follow-up. The CDR3 region: CASSPGTDTQYF. DNA sequence: TGTGCCAGCAGCCCAGGGACAGATACGCAGTATTTT.